This T cell receptor (beta chain) was sequenced in a study of blood T cell repertoires in COVID-19 (dated by TCRdb to the early 2020s). About the investigation overall: Samples covering the acute and convalescent phases of COVID-19 were provided by collaborators in the United States, Italy and Spain. Samples came from the ongoing ImmuneRACE study (first 160 participants) plus 1,254 subjects from 6 global collaborators. The dataset comprised deeply sampled blood TCRbeta repertoires from subjects exposed to, actively infected with, or recovered from COVID-19. Sample metadata almost always included a de-identified subject ID, COVID-19 status, age in years and sex. The material from the prospective study consisted of cDNA or gDNA derived from T cells, B-cell-depleted T cells, or PBMCs. Where HLA class I and class II types were available, the types were taken from metadata supplied by the sample provider, not from assay-based typing. The repertoires were released in a freely available public database intended as a resource for research on the immune response to SARS-CoV-2.

The CDR3, cysteine through phenylalanine, is 14 amino acids long. The entry retains the CDR3 DNA only, 42 bases that are in frame from base 1. The CDR1 and CDR2 encoded by the germline V gene are MDHEN and SYDVKM. Trimming costs V 6 bases and J 7 bases, and their ends lie 16 bases apart. What the research found in general, with its limitations: The amount of clinical and demographic metadata varied by source and participant and was provided uncurated.

As concerns this clone: Its antigen is unknown. Within one base of it there is no much larger clone, and no base qualities were kept.

TCRbeta CDR3 regions were amplified from genomic DNA by means of the immunoSEQ Assay, a bias-controlled multiplex PCR. The authors' analysis ran thus. Nucleated cell counts per sample were estimated from amplification of reference gene primers within the assay. To quantify the absolute abundance of each unique TCRbeta CDR3 rearrangement, sequence reads were collapsed and filtered. For each sample, productive Simpson clonality was calculated as the square root of Simpson's diversity index over productive rearrangements. Here the immuneACCESS table is served through TCRdb, limited to in-frame sequences with V and J called. Missing clones are a known gap in these copies; in checked studies unresolved V genes cover under half, and the rest lacks a known reason. Clone size and the V and J calls come from that table; the DNA yielded D and trimming. In this sample the table shows 250,000 to 300,000 clones, approximately 82% of which occur a single time. Of the sample, about 5.7% falls within the top ten clones.

Collaborating institutions collected whole blood in K2EDTA tubes following their own protocols. For TCRbeta analysis, collaborators shipped samples as frozen whole blood, isolated PBMCs, or DNA extracted from either of those sample types. Sequenced input: peripheral blood. This receptor chain uses TRBV28 and TRBJ2-4, and TRBD2 may be the D gene, going by 6 matching bases. The receptor's source is an older man with acute or convalescent COVID-19. The CDR3 protein: CASSARAAGNIQYF. The DNA sequence is TGTGCCAGCAGCGCCCGGGCCGCGGGGAACATTCAGTACTTC.